Listed here are 11 T cell receptor beta chains from one sample, sequenced in a study of patients and donors after allogeneic stem cell transplantation. Using its own MiXCR run on the RT-PCR reads, TCRdb lists one record per CDR3 protein. The table includes approximately 410,000 distinct CDR3 sequences, more than 15% detected once. Material: blood, either unsorted or a sorted T cell fraction (not recorded which). The receptor set was obtained from a human donor who was either an allogeneic HSCT recipient or a stem cell or donor lymphocyte infusion donor (not recorded which). It is not recorded whose cells these are; they may come from a transplant donor.

This clonotype showed up many times. The J gene is TRBJ2-3, the V gene TRBV5-1; D is ambiguous. V gave up 0 bases and J gave up 4 bases, with 6 bases separating them. The CDR3 is made up of 13 amino acids. Germline V gene sequence: CDR1 SGHRS, CDR2 YFSETQ. CDR3 nucleotides: TGCGCCAGCAGCTTGGAAGGTGCAGATACGCAGTATTTT. It translates to CASSLEGADTQYF.

This clonotype occurred a few times. V gene TRBV4-1 combines with J gene TRBJ2-3, with D possibly being TRBD1 (6 bases). Germline lookup yields CDR1 MGHRA and CDR2 YSYEKL. CDR3 length equals 14 residues. Trimming took off 3 bases at V and 2 bases at J, with 9 bases between the two ends. The CDR3 protein is CASSHWTATDTQYF. The CDR3 DNA reads as TGCGCCAGCAGCCATTGGACAGCCACAGATACGCAGTATTTT.

This clonotype has a handful of counts. CDR3 coding DNA: TGCAGTGCTAGAGCCGCGTTCAAAGGGAATCAGCCCCAGCATTTT. The encoded protein is CSARAAFKGNQPQHF. The rearrangement joins TRBV20-1 to TRBJ1-5; D is unresolved. Deletions cut 1 base from V and 4 bases from J, with 14 bases between. From germline, CDR1 is DFQATT and CDR2 SNEGSKA (reference sequence). The CDR3 totals 15 residues.

V is TRBV7-9 and J is TRBJ1-5; D ambiguous. Trimming removed 0 bases from V and 2 bases from J, with 11 bases in between. The CDR3 runs 16 residues. Germline V CDR1 and CDR2: SEHNR, FQNEAQ (reference sequence). In nucleotides, the CDR3 is TGTGCCAGCAGCTTAGCCTCGCCAGGAGGCAATCAGCCCCAGCATTTT. Amino acid sequence: CASSLASPGGNQPQHF.

The rearrangement links TRBV7-6 to TRBJ2-3; weak D call: TRBD2 (6 bases). Per the germline V gene, CDR1 is SGHVS and CDR2 is FNYEAQ. The CDR3 is made up of 16 amino acids. Trimming stripped 1 base from V and 4 bases from J, with 15 bases between. CDR3: CASSLGSYRRADTQYF. CDR3 DNA sequence: TGTGCCAGCAGCTTAGGGAGCTACAGGAGGGCAGATACGCAGTATTTT.

This clonotype was seen many times. The chain combines TRBV24-1 with TRBJ2-7; D remains ambiguous. CDR3 size: 11 residues. V lost 0 bases and J 8 bases, leaving 4 bases between the germline ends. Germline V gene sequence: CDR1 KGHDR, CDR2 SFDVKD. As DNA, the CDR3 is TGTGCCACCAGTGATTTGCAGAAGCAGTACTTC. Its translation is CATSDLQKQYF.

Only a few counts were recorded for this clonotype. The genes are TRBV4-1 and TRBJ1-4; maybe TRBD1 (6 bases). The CDR3 length is 19 residues. Germline assignment: CDR1 MGHRA and CDR2 YSYEKL. V lost 5 bases and J lost 0, with 22 bases in between. This chain's CDR3 is CASSSPVGASGPTNEKLFF. The DNA of the CDR3 is TGCGCCAGCAGCTCTCCCGTGGGGGCGAGTGGACCAACTAATGAAAAACTGTTTTTT.

This rearrangement joins TRBV20-1 to TRBJ2-1; weak D call: TRBD1 (7 bases). The CDR3 runs to 13 residues. Germline V lookup: CDR1 DFQATT, CDR2 SNEGSKA (reference sequence). V was pared by 5 bases and J by 10 bases, with 18 bases between. CDR3 protein: CSAPGSEGAEQFF. The CDR3 DNA sequence: TGCAGTGCTCCCGGGAGTGAGGGGGCCGAGCAGTTCTTC.

This chain links TRBV20-1 with TRBJ2-2, with 7 bases fitting TRBD2. The CDR3 is 17 amino acids. J lost 2 bases, V lost 0 bases, and 9 bases had no gene match. CDR1 is DFQATT and CDR2 is SNEGSKA in the germline V gene (reference sequence). CDR3 bases: TGCAGTGCTAGAGATCGAACTCGGGGGGTTAACACCGGGGAGCTGTTTTTT. Its protein is CSARDRTRGVNTGELFF.

The chain is built from TRBV12-3 or TRBV12-4 and TRBJ2-7, with D possibly TRBD1 on 7 matching bases. Trimming stripped 2 bases from V and 2 bases from J, with 22 bases between. CDR3 size: 18 residues. CDR3 nucleotide sequence: TGTGCCAGCAGTTTAAGGGGGCAAACCGGGACTTGTCCCTACGAGCAGTACTTC. Residues: CASSLRGQTGTCPYEQYF.

The table lists this clonotype with many counts. The chain uses TRBV7-9 and TRBJ2-1, with a weak D call TRBD1 (6 bases). With 7 bases removed from V and 2 bases from J, the gap between germline ends came to 21 bases. The germline CDR1 and CDR2 sequences are SEHNR and FQNEAQ (reference sequence). CDR3 size: 17 residues. This chain's CDR3 is CASITGSLGAAYNEQFF. Here the CDR3 DNA reads TGTGCCAGCATCACAGGGAGTTTGGGGGCCGCCTACAATGAGCAGTTCTTC.